These 18 T cell receptor beta chains were all obtained from the same sample, sequenced in a study of blood T cell repertoires in COVID-19. Sequencing was performed with immunoSEQ multiplex PCR; in TCRdb, only in-frame clones are kept and a portion is missing. This table has just over 650,000 clones, about 87% appearing once. Sequenced input: peripheral blood. The origin of the receptors is a woman aged 18-29 years with acute or convalescent COVID-19.

This clone was observed once. This chain links TRBV4-1 with TRBJ1-6, with a tentative D call TRBD1 (5 bases). Germline V CDR1 and CDR2: MGHRA, YSYEKL. The CDR3 sequence is 15 residues long. Trimming cost V 4 bases and J 11 bases, with 18 bases left between them. The CDR3 region is CASSPGPTSGAPLHF. The CDR3 nucleotides read TGCGCCAGCAGCCCCGGACCGACCTCGGGGGCACCCCTCCACTTT.

The rearrangement joins TRBV12-5 to TRBJ2-7; weak D call: TRBD1 (6 bases). Germline values: CDR1 LGHNT, CDR2 FRNRAP. Trimming took 1 base from V and 5 from J, leaving 15 bases between them. This CDR3 is 15 amino acids long. In DNA form, the CDR3 reads TGTGCTAGTGGTTTGGGACTCCAGGGGAACCACGAGCAGTACTTC. As protein: CASGLGLQGNHEQYF. Looking up the rest from reference TRBV12-5 and TRBJ2-7 gives the full variable domain: DARVTQTPRHKVTEMGQEVTMRCQPILGHNTVFWYRQTMMQGLELLAYFRNRAPLDDSGMPKDRFSAEMPDATLATLKIQPSEPRDSAVYFCASGLGLQGNHEQYFGPGTRLTVT.

The sample holds a few counts of this clone. The chain couples TRBV6-2 or TRBV6-3 to TRBJ2-2; TRBD2 matches 7 bases. The germline V gene has CDR1 MNHEY and CDR2 SVGEGT. J was trimmed by 5 bases and V by 4 bases; bases with no gene match: 7. CDR3 length: 15 residues. CDR3 sequence: CASSFRGTMTGELFF. In DNA form, the CDR3 reads TGTGCCAGCAGTTTCCGGGGGACTATGACCGGGGAGCTGTTTTTT.

This clone showed up just once. Other DNA sequences in this specimen translate into the identical CDR3. V usage is TRBV18 and J usage is TRBJ1-2, with D possibly being TRBD1 (5 bases). This CDR3 is 14 amino acids long. Germline V gene data show CDR1 as KGHSH and CDR2 as LQKENI. V dropped 2 bases and J dropped 3 bases, with 10 bases sitting between them. CDR3 residues: CASSPGREDYGYTF. CDR3 bases: TGTGCCAGCTCACCAGGCAGGGAGGACTATGGCTACACCTTC.

V and J are TRBV19 and TRBJ1-6; TRBD1 aligns across 8 bases. Germline lookup yields CDR1 LNHDA and CDR2 SQIVND (reference sequence). The CDR3 covers 15 residues. Unmatched junction bases numbered 1, after V lost 6 bases and J lost 0 bases. The CDR3 spells CASSGTGSYNSPLHF. The CDR3 region has the DNA TGTGCCAGTAGCGGGACAGGCTCCTATAATTCACCCCTCCACTTT. Supplemented by reference TRBV19 and TRBJ1-6, the full variable domain reads DGGITQSPKYLFRKEGQNVTLSCEQNLNHDAMYWYRQDPGQGLRLIYYSQIVNDFQKGDIAEGYSVSREKKESFPLTVTSAQKNPTAFYLCASSGTGSYNSPLHFGNGTRLTVT.

The rearrangement uses TRBV7-9 and TRBJ1-2, with 9 bases fitting TRBD1. The germline gives CDR1 SEHNR, CDR2 FQNEAQ (reference sequence). The CDR3 has 15 residues. Trimming cost V 2 bases and J 4 bases; bases outside gene matches: 5. The DNA for the CDR3 is TGTGCCAGCAGCTTACAGACAGGGGGAGCCTATGGCTACACCTTC. This sequence encodes CASSLQTGGAYGYTF.

This chain joins TRBV11-2 and TRBJ1-2; D gene unclear. The V and J ends lost 2 bases and 6 bases respectively, with 10 bases between them. The CDR3 consists of 13 residues. Germline lookup yields CDR1 SGHAT and CDR2 FQNNGV. Here the CDR3 DNA reads TGTGCCAGCAGCTTAACAGTATTAAATGGCTACACCTTC. This encodes CASSLTVLNGYTF.

The V gene is TRBV5-1, the J gene TRBJ1-2; 7 nucleotides align to TRBD1. CDR1 SGHRS and CDR2 YFSETQ come from the germline V gene. The V and J ends lost 4 bases and 5 bases, in that order; junction bases with no gene match: 11. This CDR3 contains 15 residues. CDR3: CASSREQGSPYGYTF. CDR3 bases: TGCGCCAGCAGCAGGGAACAGGGGTCCCCTTATGGCTACACCTTC.

This clone was observed a handful of times. V is TRBV30 and J is TRBJ1-1, with TRBD1 as a possible D gene (6 bases). The CDR3 loop spans 16 amino acids. V was cut by 5 bases and J by 0 bases, with 19 bases left in between. The germline V gene encodes CDR1 GTSNPN and CDR2 SVGIG (reference sequence). Here the CDR3 DNA reads TGTGCCTGGGCCCAGGGGTATCATGGGGTGAACACTGAAGCTTTCTTT. This translates into CAWAQGYHGVNTEAFF.

In its sample, this clone was seen a few times. The V gene is TRBV30, the J gene TRBJ1-1; weak D call: TRBD1 (6 bases). V lost 3 bases and J lost 0, with 11 bases in between. CDR3 length equals 14 residues. CDR1 and CDR2 (germline): GTSNPN, SVGIG (reference sequence). The CDR3 sequence: CAWRSGTMNTEAFF. CDR3 in DNA: TGTGCCTGGAGGTCAGGGACAATGAACACTGAAGCTTTCTTT.

The chain recombines TRBV24-1 with TRBJ2-4; D perhaps matches TRBD1 (6 bases). The CDR3 runs to 15 residues. Germline lookup yields CDR1 KGHDR and CDR2 SFDVKD. Trimming pared 3 bases from V and 4 bases from J, leaving 12 bases between. CDR3 sequence (DNA): TGTGCCACCAGTGATCCGTCCGACAGGAAAAACATTCAGTACTTC. It encodes CATSDPSDRKNIQYF.

J is TRBJ1-6 and V is TRBV18, with 11 bases identical to TRBD1. The germline CDR1 and CDR2 sequences are KGHSH and LQKENI. This CDR3 region has 16 residues. Trimming removed 4 bases from V and 10 bases from J; junction bases left unmatched: 9. CDR3 DNA sequence: TGTGCCAGCTCACGTTCCGGGACAGGGGGTGTCTCACCCCTCCACTTT. It translates to CASSRSGTGGVSPLHF.

This sequence joins TRBV4-1 and TRBJ1-3; TRBD1 is a possible D gene (6 bases). Germline loops: CDR1 MGHRA, CDR2 YSYEKL. There are 15 residues in the CDR3. The V and J ends lost 3 bases and 3 bases respectively, with 12 bases between them. The CDR3 coding sequence is TGCGCCAGCAGCCACCTATACAGGGATGGAAACACCATATATTTT. It yields the protein CASSHLYRDGNTIYF.

This sequence joins TRBV9 and TRBJ1-5; D may be TRBD1 (6 bases). V shed 3 bases and J shed 0 bases, with 19 bases lying between them. Germline CDR1 is SGDLS and CDR2 is YYNGEE. The CDR3 extends over 18 amino acids. CDR3 amino acids: CASSADGGGAYSNQPQHF. The CDR3 region has the DNA TGTGCCAGCAGCGCCGACGGAGGGGGGGCATATAGCAATCAGCCCCAGCATTTT.

The chain uses TRBV5-4 and TRBJ1-2; D might be TRBD1 (6 bases). This CDR3 has 14 amino acids. Trimming shortened V by 4 bases and J by 8 bases, and 18 bases separated the two germline ends. Germline V gene data show CDR1 as SGHNT and CDR2 as YYREEE (reference sequence). CDR3 amino acids: CASSGYDRSYGYTF. The CDR3 nucleotides read TGTGCCAGCAGCGGATATGACAGGTCTTACGGCTACACCTTC.

CDR3 coding DNA: TGTGCCAGCAGCTTCGGGACATCCTTAACGACCTACGAGCAGTACTTC. Its translation is CASSFGTSLTTYEQYF. The chain is built from TRBV5-4 and TRBJ2-7; D perhaps matches TRBD1 (6 bases). Germline V lookup: CDR1 SGHNT, CDR2 YYREEE (reference sequence). The CDR3 is 16 amino acids. V shed 2 bases and J shed 2 bases, with 17 bases lying between them.

The V and J genes are TRBV19 and TRBJ1-2; 8 positions agree with TRBD1. The CDR3 sequence is 13 residues long. V dropped 7 bases and J dropped 7; count of bases not matched to a gene: 8. Germline lookup yields CDR1 LNHDA and CDR2 SQIVND (reference sequence). This CDR3 is CASKDQGAGGYTF. The CDR3 nucleotides are TGTGCCAGTAAAGATCAGGGGGCGGGTGGCTACACCTTC.

V is TRBV11-2 and J is TRBJ2-1; a weak D match, TRBD1 (5 bases). The CDR3 has 16 amino acids. Deletions cut 0 bases from V and 2 bases from J, with 11 bases between. Germline CDR1 is SGHAT and CDR2 is FQNNGV. CDR3 nucleotides: TGTGCCAGCAGCTTAGATGGGGCGTGGCCCTACAATGAGCAGTTCTTC. This gives the protein CASSLDGAWPYNEQFF.